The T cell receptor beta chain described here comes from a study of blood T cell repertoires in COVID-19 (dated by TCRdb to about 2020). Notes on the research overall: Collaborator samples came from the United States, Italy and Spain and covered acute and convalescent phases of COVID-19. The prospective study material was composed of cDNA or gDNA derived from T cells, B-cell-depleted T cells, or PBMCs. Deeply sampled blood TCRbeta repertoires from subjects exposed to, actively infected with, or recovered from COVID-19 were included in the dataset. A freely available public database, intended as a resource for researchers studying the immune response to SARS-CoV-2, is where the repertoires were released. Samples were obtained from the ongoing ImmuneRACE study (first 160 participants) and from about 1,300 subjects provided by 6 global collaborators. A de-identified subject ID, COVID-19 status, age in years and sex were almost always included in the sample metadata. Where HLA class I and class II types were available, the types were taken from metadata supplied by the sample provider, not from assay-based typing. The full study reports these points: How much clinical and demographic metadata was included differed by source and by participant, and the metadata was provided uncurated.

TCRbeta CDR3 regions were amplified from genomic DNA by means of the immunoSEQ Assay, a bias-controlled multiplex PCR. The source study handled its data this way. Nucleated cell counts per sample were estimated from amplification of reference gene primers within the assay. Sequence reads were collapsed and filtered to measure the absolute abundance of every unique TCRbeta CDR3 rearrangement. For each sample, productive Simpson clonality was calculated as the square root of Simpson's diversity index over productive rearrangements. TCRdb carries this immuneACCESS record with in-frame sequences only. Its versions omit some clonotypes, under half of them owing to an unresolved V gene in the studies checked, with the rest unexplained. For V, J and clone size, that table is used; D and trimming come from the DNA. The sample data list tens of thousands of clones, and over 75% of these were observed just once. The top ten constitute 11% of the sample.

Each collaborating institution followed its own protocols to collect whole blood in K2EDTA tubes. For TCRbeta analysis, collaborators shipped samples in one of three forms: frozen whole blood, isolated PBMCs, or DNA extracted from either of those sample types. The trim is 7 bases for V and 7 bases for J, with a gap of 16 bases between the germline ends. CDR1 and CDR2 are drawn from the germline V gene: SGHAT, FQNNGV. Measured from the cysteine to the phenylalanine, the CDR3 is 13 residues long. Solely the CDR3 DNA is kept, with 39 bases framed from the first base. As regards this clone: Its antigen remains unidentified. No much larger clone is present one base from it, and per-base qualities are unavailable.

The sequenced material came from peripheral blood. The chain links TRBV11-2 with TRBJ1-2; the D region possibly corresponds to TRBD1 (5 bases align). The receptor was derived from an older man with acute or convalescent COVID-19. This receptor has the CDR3 CASTAGGFGGYTF. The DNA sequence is TGTGCCAGCACCGCGGGGGGTTTCGGTGGCTACACCTTC. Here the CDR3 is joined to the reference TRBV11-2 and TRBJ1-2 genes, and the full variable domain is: EAGVAQSPRYKIIEKRQSVAFWCNPISGHATLYWYQQILGQGPKLLIQFQNNGVVDDSQLPKDRFSAERLKGVDSTLKIQPAKLEDSAVYLCASTAGGFGGYTFGSGTRLTVV.